This passage covers 5 T cell receptor beta chains from one sample sequenced in a study of siplizumab effects on memory and regulatory T cells. TCRdb's copy holds only in-frame clones and misses some; the assay was immunoSEQ multiplex PCR. The sample contains 57,000 or so clones, 65% to 80% of which appear only once. The sequenced sample was memory CD4+ T cells sorted from blood. These receptors all come from a human donor in good health.

The CDR3 bases are TGTGCCAGCACTCCTCACCCGTTCACTAACTATGGCTACACCTTC. It codes for CASTPHPFTNYGYTF. The chain carries TRBV7-2 and TRBJ1-2; D unclear. The CDR3 is 15 amino acids. Per the germline V gene, CDR1 is SGHTA and CDR2 is FQGNSA. The V end lost 7 bases, the J end lost 0 bases, and 15 bases lay between the germline ends.

This clone appeared a few times. V and J are TRBV19 and TRBJ1-5; D unresolved. This CDR3 contains 17 residues. V lost 6 bases and J 0 bases, leaving 18 bases between the germline ends. CDR1 and CDR2 (germline): LNHDA, SQIVND (reference sequence). The CDR3 sequence is CASRGMVGGDSNQPQHF. CDR3 nucleotides: TGTGCCAGTAGAGGGATGGTGGGAGGTGATAGCAATCAGCCCCAGCATTTT.

The chain has TRBV5-5 and TRBJ1-6, with 7 bases lining up with TRBD1. With 3 bases clipped from V and 7 bases from J, the junction kept 13 bases outside the gene matches. Germline CDR1 is SGHKS and CDR2 is YYEKEE (reference sequence). The CDR3 is made up of 17 amino acids. CDR3 in DNA: TGTGCCAGCAGCTCCGGTAGGGACAGAACCTTCAATTCACCCCTCCACTTT. Protein: CASSSGRDRTFNSPLHF.

The genes are TRBV6-1 and TRBJ2-3; 8 nucleotides agree with TRBD1. The CDR3 has 14 amino acids. Germline-derived CDR1 and CDR2 are MNHNS and SASEGT. Unmatched junction bases numbered 3, after V lost 4 bases and J lost 3 bases. CDR3 sequence reads: CASSGTGNTDTQYF. In DNA form, the CDR3 reads TGTGCCAGCAGTGGGACAGGGAATACAGATACGCAGTATTTT.

This chain's CDR3 is CASSLAFGGLGNTEAFF. The CDR3 DNA is TGTGCCAGCAGCTTAGCATTTGGGGGTCTAGGGAACACTGAAGCTTTCTTT. The chain links TRBV11-2 to TRBJ1-1; tentative D call: TRBD1 (5 bases). The CDR3 totals 17 residues. Trimming took off 1 base at V and 1 base at J, with 16 bases between the two ends. The V gene's germline CDR1 is SGHAT and CDR2 FQNNGV.